This TCR beta chain was identified in a study of cytomegalovirus exposure and HLA in healthy donors. Study-wide context: Earlier, almost 120 million unique TCR beta sequences were recovered from roughly 170 million T cells by an analysis.

Study results and limitations: The authors enumerated over 150 TCR beta chains as linked to cytomegalovirus.

The CDR3 consists of 17 residues. Unmatched junction bases numbered 11, after V lost 5 bases and J lost 2 bases. The germline CDR1 and CDR2 sequences are SGHVS and FQNEAQ. About this clone: Its antigen is still unknown.

With 60 Vbeta and 13 Jbeta primers, the PCR was carried out. Here immunoSEQ multiplex PCR was the method, and the copy in TCRdb shows in-frame clones only, minus some. The sample lists roughly 100,000 clones; about three quarters were seen once. The origin of this receptor is a man in his fifties or sixties in good health and CMV-seropositive. The sample consisted of PBMCs. The chain employs TRBV7-8 and TRBJ1-3, with 8 bases fitting TRBD1. This CDR3 reads CASSPGPGQAAGNTIYF. CDR3 nucleotide sequence: TGTGCCAGCAGCCCCGGACCGGGACAGGCAGCTGGAAACACCATATATTTT.